This entry lists 23 T cell receptor beta chains sequenced from one sample in a study of spatial heterogeneity in lung cancer. In TCRdb, the 5' RACE reads were re-called with MiXCR into one record per CDR3 protein. The sample lists several hundred distinct CDR3 sequences; about 21% were seen once. Time point: sample taken at primary tumor resection. The input material, whole RNA from tumor, nontumor lung or frozen PBMC, was sequenced unsorted. This sample comprised PBMCs, obtained at surgery. The receptors were gathered from a female donor with early-stage non-small cell lung cancer.

A few counts support this clonotype. Because the library targeted alpha chains, this beta chain is an off-target read whose size means little. The rearrangement uses TRBV28 and TRBJ2-7; D might be TRBD2 (5 bases). With 8 bases removed from V and 5 bases from J, the gap between germline ends came to 19 bases. Germline CDR1 is MDHEN and CDR2 is SYDVKM. The CDR3 runs to 14 residues. CDR3 region: CASGREFVRNEQYF. CDR3 DNA sequence: TGTGCCAGCGGCCGGGAATTCGTCAGGAACGAGCAGTACTTC.

This clonotype counts as large. Found in a library prepared for alpha chains, this beta chain is an off-target read, and its abundance has little meaning. This rearrangement joins TRBV6-5 to TRBJ2-7; 7 nucleotides line up with TRBD1. Germline assignment: CDR1 MNHEY and CDR2 SVGAGI. The CDR3 contains 14 residues. J lost 3 bases, V lost 0 bases, and 2 bases had no gene match. Here the CDR3 DNA reads TGTGCCAGCAGTTACTCGAACAGGGGCTACGAGCAGTACTTC. Its translation is CASSYSNRGYEQYF.

To note about this clonotype: As an off-target read in a library built for alpha chains, this beta chain has a frequency of little significance. The chain uses TRBV30 and TRBJ2-7, with D perhaps matching TRBD1 (6 bases). Trimming shortened V by 0 bases and J by 3 bases, and 6 bases separated the two germline ends. Germline CDR1 reads GTSNPN; CDR2 reads SVGIG (reference sequence). The CDR3 totals 12 residues. The CDR3 DNA reads as TGTGCCTGGAGTGTAGGGGGCTACGAGCAGTACTTC. Translated, it gives CAWSVGGYEQYF.

Relative to its sample, this clonotype is large (0.1 to 1%). Within a library made for alpha chains, this beta chain is off target, and its count is uninformative. This chain joins TRBV7-2 and TRBJ2-1, with TRBD1 identical over 7 bases. Germline assignment: CDR1 SGHTA and CDR2 FQGNSA. J lost 5 bases, V lost 6 bases, and 7 bases had no gene match. This CDR3 region has 14 residues. This CDR3 is CASSYRGRNNEQFF. In nucleotides, the CDR3 is TGTGCCAGCAGTTACAGGGGCCGTAACAATGAGCAGTTCTTC.

This clonotype was detected only a few times. This beta chain represents an off-target read in a library built for alpha chains; its size is of limited meaning. The V and J genes are TRBV29-1 and TRBJ2-1; no reliable D call. Trimming left V 8 bases short and J 3 bases short, with 17 bases between. Germline V gives CDR1 SQVTM, CDR2 ANQGSEA. There are 14 residues in the CDR3. CDR3 residues: CSYPEAPGYNEQFF. The CDR3 nucleotides are TGCAGCTACCCTGAGGCCCCGGGCTACAATGAGCAGTTCTTC.

A remark on this clonotype: Since the library was made to target alpha chains, this beta chain is a stray read and its abundance is not meaningful. This chain joins TRBV7-8 and TRBJ2-1; no clear D. Germline values: CDR1 SGHVS, CDR2 FQNEAQ. CDR3 length equals 13 residues. Deletions cut 3 bases from V and 3 bases from J, with 6 bases between. The CDR3 protein is CASSFSLYNEQFF. The CDR3, as DNA: TGTGCCAGCAGCTTCAGCCTCTACAATGAGCAGTTCTTC.

Remarks on this clonotype: This beta chain is an unintended read in a library built for alpha chains; its size means little. This chain uses TRBV28 with TRBJ1-5; 12 nucleotides align to TRBD1. CDR1 is MDHEN and CDR2 is SYDVKM in the germline V gene. CDR3 length: 14 amino acids. V shed 5 bases and J 5 bases; nucleotides not matched to a gene: 1. In DNA, the CDR3 is TGTGCCAGCAGTGGGACAGGGGGCGATCAGCCCCAGCATTTT. It encodes CASSGTGGDQPQHF.

This clonotype is termed medium-sized. Little can be read into the size of this beta chain, an off-target read in a library designed for alpha chains. The DNA of the CDR3 is TGTGCCAGCAGCCCCTGGCTTCAAGAGACCCAGTACTTC. Residues: CASSPWLQETQYF. The J gene is TRBJ2-5, the V gene TRBV7-6; D is uncertain. CDR1 and CDR2 from the germline V gene are SGHVS and FNYEAQ. The V and J ends lost 5 bases and 2 bases respectively, with 9 bases between them. CDR3 length: 13 amino acids.

A note on this clonotype: The library was built for alpha chains, so this beta chain is an off-target read and its size means little. V and J are TRBV7-9 and TRBJ1-6, with D perhaps TRBD1 (5 bases). Germline assignment: CDR1 SEHNR and CDR2 FQNEAQ (reference sequence). V dropped 4 bases and J dropped 8 bases, with 15 bases sitting between them. CDR3 size: 15 residues. The CDR3 region is CASSSGTSGDSPLHF. CDR3 DNA sequence: TGTGCCAGCAGCTCGGGGACCTCCGGGGATTCACCCCTCCACTTT.

Notes on this clonotype: This beta chain slipped into a library made for alpha chains as a stray read, so its size is not meaningful. Here the CDR3 DNA reads TGTGCCAGCAGCCCCGGGACAGGGAGGGCCGAGCAGTACTTC. Its protein product is CASSPGTGRAEQYF. The chain couples TRBV7-3 to TRBJ2-7, with 9 bases fitting TRBD1. The germline gives CDR1 SGHTA, CDR2 FQGTGA. V lost 5 bases to trimming and J lost 6 bases; unmatched junction nucleotides: 8. The CDR3 has 14 residues.

In its sample, this clonotype is medium-sized (0.01 to 0.1%). The library was built for alpha chains, so this beta chain is an off-target read and its size means little. The chain employs TRBV10-3 and TRBJ2-2, with 7 bases fitting TRBD2. The CDR3 extends over 13 amino acids. Trimming cost V 8 bases and J 3 bases; bases outside gene matches: 3. Germline V gene lookup returns CDR1 ENHRY and CDR2 SYGVKD. CDR3 in amino acids: CAILAGDTGELFF. CDR3 nucleotides: TGTGCCATCCTGGCGGGAGACACCGGGGAGCTGTTTTTT.

This clonotype qualifies as large (0.1 to 1%). This beta chain lies outside the target of a library built for alpha chains; its clone size means little. The V and J genes are TRBV7-9 and TRBJ1-5; D gene ambiguous. Trimming took off 6 bases at V and 4 bases at J, with 10 bases between the two ends. The length of the CDR3 is 13 residues. Germline values: CDR1 SEHNR, CDR2 FQNEAQ (reference sequence). The chain's CDR3 is CASSVDANQPQHF. The DNA of the CDR3 is TGTGCCAGCAGTGTCGACGCTAATCAGCCCCAGCATTTT.

With regard to this clonotype: As an off-target read in a library built for alpha chains, this beta chain has a frequency of little significance. This chain joins TRBV27 and TRBJ2-7, with 10 bases fitting TRBD2. Germline assignment: CDR1 MNHEY and CDR2 SMNVEV (reference sequence). The CDR3 is 14 amino acids. Trimming took 6 bases from V and 1 from J; bases not matched to a gene: 3. This CDR3 reads CASRRTSGSYEQYF. CDR3 in DNA: TGTGCCAGCAGGAGGACTAGCGGATCCTACGAGCAGTACTTC.

This clonotype is termed medium-sized. This beta chain appears as a stray read in a library generated for alpha chains; its size is not informative. The rearrangement joins TRBV28 to TRBJ2-6; no clear D. This CDR3 region has 14 residues. Germline-derived CDR1 and CDR2 are MDHEN and SYDVKM. Trimming removed 5 bases at V and 1 base at J, with 6 bases between. The CDR3, as DNA: TGTGCCAGCAGTCAATTATCTGGGGCCAACGTCCTGACTTTC. Translated, it gives CASSQLSGANVLTF. The full variable domain, rest sourced from reference TRBV28 and TRBJ2-6, is DVKVTQSSRYLVKRTGEKVFLECVQDMDHENMFWYRQDPGLGLRLIYFSYDVKMKEKGDIPEGYSVSREKKERFSLILESASTNQTSMYLCASSQLSGANVLTFGAGSRLTVL.

This clonotype is judged medium-sized. This beta chain was picked up by a library intended for alpha chains and is off target, so its count carries little meaning. The rearrangement links TRBV30 to TRBJ1-2; D remains unclear. The CDR3 is 14 amino acids. CDR1 GTSNPN and CDR2 SVGIG come from the germline V gene (reference sequence). The germline V and J ends were trimmed by 1 base and 4 bases, with 13 bases remaining between them. CDR3 coding DNA: TGTGCCTGGAGTGGGCCGATACGCCTCTATGGCTACACCTTC. Translation gives CAWSGPIRLYGYTF. Full variable domain (missing parts from reference TRBV30 and TRBJ1-2): SQTIHQWPATLVQPVGSPLSLECTVEGTSNPNLYWYRQAAGRGLQLLFYSVGIGQISSEVPQNLSASRPQDRQFILSSKKLLLSDSGFYLCAWSGPIRLYGYTFGSGTRLTVV.

Sample share makes this clonotype large. Since it is a stray read in a library aimed at alpha chains, this beta chain has a size that is not meaningful. The chain uses TRBV6-1 and TRBJ2-7, with D perhaps being TRBD1 or TRBD2 (5 bases each). The CDR3 totals 14 residues. V lost 2 bases to trimming and J lost 3 bases, with 11 bases between them. Germline V gene data show CDR1 as MNHNS and CDR2 as SASEGT. The CDR3 nucleotides are TGTGCCAGCAGTGAACGGGAAGGGGACTACGAGCAGTACTTC. It is translated as CASSEREGDYEQYF.

This clonotype was counted a few times. The size of this beta chain means little, since it is a stray read in a library made for alpha chains. The V gene is TRBV6-6, the J gene TRBJ2-7, with TRBD1 matching over 9 bases. Germline V gives CDR1 MNHNY, CDR2 SVGAGI (reference sequence). The CDR3 length is 15 residues. The V segment lost 4 bases and the J segment 4 bases; nucleotides outside the gene matches: 8. The CDR3 sequence: CASSSQDRGGYEQYF. Here the CDR3 DNA reads TGTGCCAGCAGTTCACAGGACAGGGGTGGGTACGAGCAGTACTTC.

This clonotype was counted a single time. This beta chain turned up in a library designed for alpha chains; as an off-target read, its abundance says little. The rearrangement links TRBV10-3 to TRBJ1-5; possibly TRBD1 for D (6 bases). The length of the CDR3 is 16 residues. Germline-derived CDR1 and CDR2 are ENHRY and SYGVKD. V was pared by 2 bases and J by 5 bases, with 16 bases between. CDR3 amino acids: CAISERGLPGDQPQHF. The CDR3, as DNA: TGTGCCATCAGTGAGCGGGGGCTGCCCGGAGATCAGCCCCAGCATTTT.

Turning to this clonotype: This beta chain is a stray read from a library made for alpha chains; its abundance is not meaningful. The chain has TRBV27 and TRBJ2-1; D is tentatively TRBD1 or TRBD2 (5 bases each). The CDR3 runs 13 residues. The ends were cut back, 7 bases at V and 0 bases at J, with 7 bases in the middle. CDR1 and CDR2 from the germline V gene are MNHEY and SMNVEV (reference sequence). The CDR3 reads CASTGSSYNEQFF. CDR3 DNA sequence: TGTGCCAGCACAGGGAGCTCCTACAATGAGCAGTTCTTC.

As for this clonotype: For a library built for alpha chains, this beta chain is a stray read; little rests on its size. V gene TRBV29-1 combines with J gene TRBJ2-7; TRBD1 agrees at 10 bases. The V segment lost 2 bases and the J segment 9 bases; nucleotides outside the gene matches: 7. The CDR3 totals 13 residues. Germline V gives CDR1 SQVTM, CDR2 ANQGSEA. The DNA of the CDR3 is TGCAGCGTTGAACCCCCGGGACAGGGGTTGCAGTACTTC. Translating it yields CSVEPPGQGLQYF.

By share, this clonotype ranks as large. This beta chain turned up in a library designed for alpha chains; as an off-target read, its abundance says little. The chain carries TRBV2 and TRBJ2-7; 7 bases agree with TRBD2. The CDR3 loop spans 14 amino acids. V shed 3 bases and J 2 bases; nucleotides not matched to a gene: 4. Germline lookup yields CDR1 SNHLY and CDR2 FYNNEI. CDR3 loop: CASSDVTSPYEQYF. As DNA, the CDR3 is TGTGCCAGCAGTGACGTGACTAGCCCCTACGAGCAGTACTTC.

This clonotype is labeled large (0.1 to 1%). This beta chain slipped into a library made for alpha chains as a stray read, so its size is not meaningful. This chain uses TRBV6-5 with TRBJ1-6; no firm D call. CDR3 size: 13 residues. Germline CDR1 MNHEY, CDR2 SVGAGI. V was clipped by 3 bases and J by 6 bases, with 6 bases between them. CDR3 protein: CASSYGANSPLHF. CDR3 nucleotide sequence: TGTGCCAGCAGTTATGGAGCTAATTCACCCCTCCACTTT.

Points on this clonotype: A library made for alpha chains picked up this beta chain off target, so its size means little. This chain joins TRBV29-1 and TRBJ2-7; tentatively, D is TRBD1 or TRBD2 (6 bases each). Germline CDR1 SQVTM, CDR2 ANQGSEA. The germline V and J ends were trimmed by 6 bases and 9 bases, with 18 bases remaining between them. The length of the CDR3 is 12 residues. The CDR3 loop reads CSVGIPGATQYF. CDR3 nucleotides: TGCAGCGTCGGTATACCGGGGGCGACGCAGTACTTC.